The rows below give T cell receptor beta chains drawn from one sample of a study of beta chain features in type 1 diabetes. Some clones are missing from TCRdb's copy, which holds only in-frame ones; the method was immunoSEQ multiplex PCR. The sample yields approximately 360,000 clones, roughly 12% seen once. Input material: naive CD4+ T cells from blood. The source is a woman younger than 30 with type 1 diabetes. The CDR3 runs from the conserved cysteine through the conserved F or W. D genes are given only for firm matches. Rows give clone size only sometimes, using once, few, many, or a class for an expanded clone.

d_call: .
j_call: TRBJ1-5
v_call: TRBV6-6
clone_size: few
cdr3_nt: TGTGCCACAGCGGCGGCGGGTAGCAATCAGCCCCAGCATTTT
cdr3_aa: CATAAAGSNQPQHF

d_call: .
j_call: TRBJ1-5
v_call: TRBV15
clone_size: .
cdr3_nt: TGTGCCACCAGCAGAGATAGTCAGCCCCAGCATTTT
cdr3_aa: CATSRDSQPQHF

d_call: TRBD1
j_call: TRBJ1-2
v_call: TRBV2
clone_size: few
cdr3_nt: TGTGCCAGCAGTGAAGGGACAGGTCTGATTGATGGCTACACCTTC
cdr3_aa: CASSEGTGLIDGYTF

d_call: .
j_call: TRBJ1-6
v_call: TRBV6-5
clone_size: .
cdr3_nt: TGTGCCAGCAGTTACTCGAGTCGAGGGTATAATTCACCCCTCCACTTT
cdr3_aa: CASSYSSRGYNSPLHF

d_call: TRBD1
j_call: TRBJ1-1
v_call: TRBV9
clone_size: .
cdr3_nt: TGTGCCAGCAGCGTAGGCTACAGGGGGAACACTGAAGCTTTCTTT
cdr3_aa: CASSVGYRGNTEAFF

d_call: TRBD2
j_call: TRBJ2-7
v_call: TRBV7-2
clone_size: few
cdr3_nt: TGTGCCAGCAGCTTAGAGAGCGGGATCTACGAGCAGTACTTC
cdr3_aa: CASSLESGIYEQYF

d_call: .
j_call: TRBJ2-3
v_call: TRBV13
clone_size: .
cdr3_nt: TGTGCCAGCAGCTTCCCCGAAGGGCGGGCTGCAGATACGCAGTATTTT
cdr3_aa: CASSFPEGRAADTQYF

d_call: TRBD1
j_call: TRBJ1-5
v_call: TRBV7-2
clone_size: .
cdr3_nt: TGTGCCAGCAGCTTAGGCCACAGGGGTGGTCAGCCCCAGCATTTT
cdr3_aa: CASSLGHRGGQPQHF

d_call: .
j_call: TRBJ1-2
v_call: TRBV7-9
clone_size: few
cdr3_nt: TGTGCCAGCAGCTTAGCCCGCGGGACTCATGGCTACACCTTC
cdr3_aa: CASSLARGTHGYTF

d_call: TRBD1
j_call: TRBJ2-4
v_call: TRBV19
clone_size: .
cdr3_nt: TGTGCCAGTAGTATAGGGGGTGAGGGGGCGAGAGACATTCAGTACTTC
cdr3_aa: CASSIGGEGARDIQYF

d_call: TRBD1
j_call: TRBJ2-7
v_call: TRBV28
clone_size: few
cdr3_nt: TGTGCCACCCACCGGGACAGTCCCTACGAGCAGTACTTC
cdr3_aa: CATHRDSPYEQYF

d_call: .
j_call: TRBJ1-4
v_call: TRBV29-1
clone_size: few
cdr3_nt: TGCAGCGGACAGGAGCGTGAAAAACTGTTTTTT
cdr3_aa: CSGQEREKLFF

d_call: .
j_call: TRBJ1-5
v_call: TRBV4-3
clone_size: few
cdr3_nt: TGCGCCAGCAGCCAAGATACGTGGGAGAGCAATCAGCCCCAGCATTTT
cdr3_aa: CASSQDTWESNQPQHF

d_call: TRBD2
j_call: TRBJ2-5
v_call: TRBV6-6
clone_size: once
cdr3_nt: TGTGCCACCAAGCGCGGGGGGGGAGCAGGGACCCAGTACTTC
cdr3_aa: CATKRGGGAGTQYF

d_call: TRBD1
j_call: TRBJ2-2
v_call: TRBV5-4
clone_size: few
cdr3_nt: TGTGCCAGCAGTACCGGGACAGGGGGCACCGGGGAGCTGTTTTTT
cdr3_aa: CASSTGTGGTGELFF

d_call: .
j_call: TRBJ2-5
v_call: TRBV9
clone_size: few
cdr3_nt: TGTGCCAGCAGCGTCGGCAGGGGAGGGGGTAGTCAAGAGACCCAGTACTTC
cdr3_aa: CASSVGRGGGSQETQYF

d_call: TRBD2
j_call: TRBJ2-7
v_call: TRBV30
clone_size: .
cdr3_nt: TGTGCCTGGAGTTGGGCCCCGGCCCCAGCGGGATACGAGCAGTACTTC
cdr3_aa: CAWSWAPAPAGYEQYF

d_call: TRBD2
j_call: TRBJ2-4
v_call: TRBV6-1
clone_size: .
cdr3_nt: TGTGCCAGCAGGGCCCCTAGCGGGGGAAACATTCAGTACTTC
cdr3_aa: CASRAPSGGNIQYF

d_call: .
j_call: TRBJ2-3
v_call: TRBV4-3
clone_size: .
cdr3_nt: TGCGCCAGCAGCCAACGGCAGGGGCCAAGCACAGATACGCAGTATTTT
cdr3_aa: CASSQRQGPSTDTQYF

d_call: .
j_call: TRBJ1-1
v_call: TRBV7-2
clone_size: few
cdr3_nt: TGTGCCAGCAGCCCTCGGACGGGATTGAACACTGAAGCTTTCTTT
cdr3_aa: CASSPRTGLNTEAFF

d_call: .
j_call: TRBJ2-1
v_call: TRBV7-7
clone_size: few
cdr3_nt: TGTGCTAGCAGCTTAGGTCAGGGGCCGAGCTCCTACAATGAGCAGTTCTTC
cdr3_aa: CASSLGQGPSSYNEQFF

d_call: TRBD2
j_call: TRBJ2-2
v_call: TRBV9
clone_size: .
cdr3_nt: TGTGCCACCGGGGGGGCGAACACCGGGGAGCTGTTTTTT
cdr3_aa: CATGGANTGELFF

d_call: .
j_call: TRBJ2-7
v_call: TRBV5-1
clone_size: few
cdr3_nt: TGCGCCAGCAGCCCCGGAGGTTACGAGCAGTACTTC
cdr3_aa: CASSPGGYEQYF

d_call: TRBD1
j_call: TRBJ1-5
v_call: TRBV7-8
clone_size: few
cdr3_nt: TGTGCCAGCAGCGCCGCCGGGACAGTCATCAATCAGCCCCAGCATTTT
cdr3_aa: CASSAAGTVINQPQHF

d_call: .
j_call: TRBJ2-1
v_call: TRBV5-1
clone_size: few
cdr3_nt: TGCGCCAGCAGCCTGAGTGGTGAGCAGTTCTTC
cdr3_aa: CASSLSGEQFF

d_call: .
j_call: TRBJ2-3
v_call: TRBV4-3
clone_size: .
cdr3_nt: TGCGCCAGCAGCCAAGGGAGTTACACAGATACGCAGTATTTT
cdr3_aa: CASSQGSYTDTQYF

d_call: TRBD1
j_call: TRBJ1-5
v_call: TRBV7-9
clone_size: few
cdr3_nt: TGTGCCAGCAGCGTCACGGGACAGGGCAATCAGCCCCAGCATTTT
cdr3_aa: CASSVTGQGNQPQHF

d_call: .
j_call: TRBJ2-1
v_call: TRBV28
clone_size: few
cdr3_nt: TGTGCCAGCAGCCCCCGGGGAGCGCGGCAGTTCTTC
cdr3_aa: CASSPRGARQFF

d_call: .
j_call: TRBJ2-7
v_call: TRBV4-1
clone_size: few
cdr3_nt: TGCGCCAGCAGCCAAGGAAAGACGGGGACCTACGAGCAGTACTTC
cdr3_aa: CASSQGKTGTYEQYF

d_call: .
j_call: TRBJ2-5
v_call: TRBV14
clone_size: few
cdr3_nt: TGTGCCAGCAGCCCTGTTAGTTCATCGGCCCAGTACTTC
cdr3_aa: CASSPVSSSAQYF

d_call: .
j_call: TRBJ2-7
v_call: TRBV4-1
clone_size: .
cdr3_nt: TGCGCCAGCAGCCAAGGGGGCAGAATACTATCCTACGAGCAGTACTTC
cdr3_aa: CASSQGGRILSYEQYF

d_call: .
j_call: TRBJ2-3
v_call: TRBV5-4
clone_size: .
cdr3_nt: TGTGCCAGCAGCTTGAAAACGACTGGCACTAGCACAGATACGCAGTATTTT
cdr3_aa: CASSLKTTGTSTDTQYF

d_call: .
j_call: TRBJ2-1
v_call: TRBV19
clone_size: .
cdr3_nt: TGTGCCAGTAGCCCAACAGGCTCCTACAATGAGCAGTTCTTC
cdr3_aa: CASSPTGSYNEQFF

d_call: .
j_call: TRBJ1-6
v_call: TRBV7-6
clone_size: few
cdr3_nt: TGTGCCAGCAGCATGCAGGGTTCACCCCTCCACTTT
cdr3_aa: CASSMQGSPLHF

d_call: TRBD1
j_call: TRBJ1-2
v_call: TRBV2
clone_size: few
cdr3_nt: TGTGCCACTGGACAGGGCTTGGGCTACACCTTC
cdr3_aa: CATGQGLGYTF

d_call: .
j_call: TRBJ1-1
v_call: TRBV12-5
clone_size: .
cdr3_nt: TGTGCTAGTGGTTTGATCTTACAGGGTTACACTGAAGCTTTCTTT
cdr3_aa: CASGLILQGYTEAFF

d_call: TRBD1
j_call: TRBJ2-4
v_call: TRBV28
clone_size: few
cdr3_nt: TGTGCCAGCACCACAGGGGGCGCGGGGGCCAAAAACATTCAGTACTTC
cdr3_aa: CASTTGGAGAKNIQYF

d_call: .
j_call: TRBJ2-3
v_call: TRBV2
clone_size: few
cdr3_nt: TGTGCCAGCATTCGTGGGGGGGCCACAGATACGCAGTATTTT
cdr3_aa: CASIRGGATDTQYF

d_call: TRBD2
j_call: TRBJ2-5
v_call: TRBV6-5
clone_size: once
cdr3_nt: TGTGCCAGCAGTTACACCGACACTAGCGGGGCGCCCCAGTACTTC
cdr3_aa: CASSYTDTSGAPQYF

d_call: .
j_call: TRBJ2-2
v_call: TRBV11-1
clone_size: few
cdr3_nt: TGTGCCAGCAGCGCCCCCTTTCGCCAAGGGGACACCGGGGAGCTGTTTTTT
cdr3_aa: CASSAPFRQGDTGELFF